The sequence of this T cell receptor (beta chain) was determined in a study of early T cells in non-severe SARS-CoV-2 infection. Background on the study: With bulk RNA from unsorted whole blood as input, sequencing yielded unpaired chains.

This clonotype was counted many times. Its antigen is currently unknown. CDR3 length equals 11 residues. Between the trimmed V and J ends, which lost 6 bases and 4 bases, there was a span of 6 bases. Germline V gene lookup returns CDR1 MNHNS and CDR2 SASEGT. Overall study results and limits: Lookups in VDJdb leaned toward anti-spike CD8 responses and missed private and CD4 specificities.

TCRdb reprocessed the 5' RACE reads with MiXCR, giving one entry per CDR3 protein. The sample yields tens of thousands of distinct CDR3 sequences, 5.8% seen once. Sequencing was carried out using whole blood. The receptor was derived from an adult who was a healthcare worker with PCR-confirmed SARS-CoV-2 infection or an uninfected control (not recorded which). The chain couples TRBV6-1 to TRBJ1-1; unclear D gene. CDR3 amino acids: CASRDITEAFF. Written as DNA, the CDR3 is TGTGCCAGCAGAGATATCACTGAAGCTTTCTTT.